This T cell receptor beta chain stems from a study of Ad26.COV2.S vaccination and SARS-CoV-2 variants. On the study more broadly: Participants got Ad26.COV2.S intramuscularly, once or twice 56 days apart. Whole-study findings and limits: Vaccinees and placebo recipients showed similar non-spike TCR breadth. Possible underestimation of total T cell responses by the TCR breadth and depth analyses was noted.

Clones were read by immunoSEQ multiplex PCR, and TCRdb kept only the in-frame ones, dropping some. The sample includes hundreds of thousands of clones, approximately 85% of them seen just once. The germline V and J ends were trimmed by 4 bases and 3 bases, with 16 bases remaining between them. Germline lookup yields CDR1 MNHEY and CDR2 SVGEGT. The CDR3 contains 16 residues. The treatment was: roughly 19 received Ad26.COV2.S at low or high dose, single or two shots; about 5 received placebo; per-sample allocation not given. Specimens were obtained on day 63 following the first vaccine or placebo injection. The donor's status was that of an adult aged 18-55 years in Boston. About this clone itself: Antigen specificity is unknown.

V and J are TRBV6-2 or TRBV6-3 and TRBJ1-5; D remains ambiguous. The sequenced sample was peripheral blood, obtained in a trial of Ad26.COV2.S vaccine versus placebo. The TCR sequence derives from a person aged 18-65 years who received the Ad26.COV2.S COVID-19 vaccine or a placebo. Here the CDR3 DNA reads TGTGCCAGCAGTTCCGAAAGGAGGCAGATCAATCAGCCCCAGCATTTT. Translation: CASSSERRQINQPQHF.